Listed below are T cell receptor beta chains from one sample, sequenced in a study of human T cells and chemical hapten exposure. TCRdb redid the calling of the RACE reads with MiXCR, one entry per CDR3 protein. The repertoire has about 59,000 distinct CDR3 sequences, about 11% of them found once; the top ten carry roughly 4%. The input for sequencing was whole blood, taken in connection with sensitization to the hapten diphenylcyclopropenone (DPC). Every receptor here comes from a woman aged 35 to 49 with alopecia areata. Some clones in this sample may be carry-over from other donors' samples. Each CDR3 is given with its conserved first and last residue. The order of the fields is J gene, D gene, V gene, clone size, CDR3 DNA, CDR3 protein. The D gene is left open where the match is weak. The size entry is marked missing in some rows and otherwise reads once, few, many or a size class.

j_gene: TRBJ2-1
d_gene: TRBD2
v_gene: TRBV9
abundance: .
CDR3nt: TGTGCCAGCAGTATGGAGGGACTAGTGAATGAGCAGTTCTTC
CDR3aa: CASSMEGLVNEQFF

j_gene: TRBJ1-2
d_gene: .
v_gene: TRBV28
abundance: .
CDR3nt: TGTGCCAGCAGTTTGACAGATGCTATGCTCGGCTACACCTTC
CDR3aa: CASSLTDAMLGYTF

j_gene: TRBJ1-3
d_gene: .
v_gene: TRBV9
abundance: .
CDR3nt: TGTGCCAGCAGCGTAGCTGACCGCCTGTTGGACACCATATATTTT
CDR3aa: CASSVADRLLDTIYF

j_gene: TRBJ2-1
d_gene: .
v_gene: TRBV7-2
abundance: many
CDR3nt: TGTGCCAGCAGCTTTAGAGCACTCGGCCTTGAGCAGTTCTTC
CDR3aa: CASSFRALGLEQFF

j_gene: TRBJ2-5
d_gene: .
v_gene: TRBV4-3
abundance: many
CDR3nt: TGCGCCAGCAGCCAAGATCTAGCGGAGACCCAGTACTTC
CDR3aa: CASSQDLAETQYF

j_gene: TRBJ2-5
d_gene: .
v_gene: TRBV29-1
abundance: many
CDR3nt: TGCAGCGTTGACGGTAGAAAGGAACAAGAGACCCAGTACTTC
CDR3aa: CSVDGRKEQETQYF

j_gene: TRBJ1-3
d_gene: .
v_gene: TRBV12-3/TRBV12-4
abundance: .
CDR3nt: TGTGCCAGCAGTTCGTCGGGGGTCTCTGGAAACACCATATATTTT
CDR3aa: CASSSSGVSGNTIYF

j_gene: TRBJ2-3
d_gene: .
v_gene: TRBV20-1
abundance: .
CDR3nt: TGCAGTGCTTCCAGGGGTGCTTACACAGATACGCAGTATTTT
CDR3aa: CSASRGAYTDTQYF

j_gene: TRBJ2-7
d_gene: TRBD2
v_gene: TRBV7-9
abundance: many
CDR3nt: TGTGCCAGCAGACCCGCTAGCGGGGGTTACTACGAGCAGTACTTC
CDR3aa: CASRPASGGYYEQYF

j_gene: TRBJ1-5
d_gene: .
v_gene: TRBV10-2
abundance: many
CDR3nt: TGCGCCAGCAGTCAGGTCAGCGGCAATCAGCCCCAGCATTTT
CDR3aa: CASSQVSGNQPQHF

j_gene: TRBJ2-3
d_gene: .
v_gene: TRBV9
abundance: .
CDR3nt: TGTGCCAGCAGCGTTCACCGGATCTCCACAGATACGCAGTATTTT
CDR3aa: CASSVHRISTDTQYF

j_gene: TRBJ2-1
d_gene: TRBD1
v_gene: TRBV11-2
abundance: few
CDR3nt: TGTGCCAGCAGCTCATCTGCCCGGACAGGTCGAAATGAGCAGTTCTTC
CDR3aa: CASSSSARTGRNEQFF

j_gene: TRBJ2-3
d_gene: .
v_gene: TRBV7-9
abundance: many
CDR3nt: TGTGCCAGCAGTTCACAGGGTAAAGATACGCAGTATTTT
CDR3aa: CASSSQGKDTQYF

j_gene: TRBJ2-7
d_gene: TRBD2
v_gene: TRBV20-1
abundance: many
CDR3nt: TGCAGTGCTTCCGGGACTAGTGGTTACGAGCAGTACTTC
CDR3aa: CSASGTSGYEQYF

j_gene: TRBJ2-3
d_gene: .
v_gene: TRBV2
abundance: few
CDR3nt: TGTGCCAGCAGTGAAGCGAATCGGGGGTATACGCAGTATTTT
CDR3aa: CASSEANRGYTQYF

j_gene: TRBJ2-7
d_gene: TRBD2
v_gene: TRBV28
abundance: many
CDR3nt: TGTGCCAGCAGTGTGGGGACTAGCGGGGGATACTTC
CDR3aa: CASSVGTSGGYF

j_gene: TRBJ2-2
d_gene: .
v_gene: TRBV20-1
abundance: few
CDR3nt: TGCAGTGCTCCAAAAGGGGGATGGACCGGGGAGCTGTTTTTT
CDR3aa: CSAPKGGWTGELFF

j_gene: TRBJ1-2
d_gene: .
v_gene: TRBV30
abundance: few
CDR3nt: TGTGCCTGGAACTTCATGGGACAACGCAACTATGGCTACACCTTC
CDR3aa: CAWNFMGQRNYGYTF

j_gene: TRBJ2-1
d_gene: TRBD2
v_gene: TRBV29-1
abundance: .
CDR3nt: TGCAGCGTTGAGCCGGGAGCGGGGGGCCCCCAGTGGCAGTTCTTC
CDR3aa: CSVEPGAGGPQWQFF

j_gene: TRBJ1-1
d_gene: TRBD1
v_gene: TRBV27
abundance: few
CDR3nt: TGTGCCAGCAGTCCACACTACAGGGGGAACACTGAAGCTTTCTTT
CDR3aa: CASSPHYRGNTEAFF

j_gene: TRBJ1-2
d_gene: .
v_gene: TRBV7-2
abundance: few
CDR3nt: TGTGCCAGCAGCTTAGATGGGGGTAGCTATGGCTACACCTTC
CDR3aa: CASSLDGGSYGYTF

j_gene: TRBJ2-2
d_gene: TRBD2
v_gene: TRBV30
abundance: .
CDR3nt: TGTGCCTGGAGCTTTCTAGCGGGGGGGCTCGGGGAGCTGTTTTTT
CDR3aa: CAWSFLAGGLGELFF

j_gene: TRBJ1-2
d_gene: .
v_gene: TRBV7-3
abundance: few
CDR3nt: TGTGCCAGCAGCTCGGGACATCCCGTGGATGGCTACACCTTC
CDR3aa: CASSSGHPVDGYTF

j_gene: TRBJ2-7
d_gene: .
v_gene: TRBV10-3
abundance: few
CDR3nt: TGTGCCATCAGTGAGTGGGGAGGGGGACGGGACTACGAGCAGTACTTC
CDR3aa: CAISEWGGGRDYEQYF

j_gene: TRBJ2-1
d_gene: .
v_gene: TRBV6-2/TRBV6-3
abundance: few
CDR3nt: TGTGCCAGCAGTCCCGGGCTCCCCGCCCAGTTCTTC
CDR3aa: CASSPGLPAQFF

j_gene: TRBJ2-3
d_gene: TRBD2
v_gene: TRBV30
abundance: many
CDR3nt: TGTGCCTGGAGTGTACCTTTGCTAGCGGGGGGGCTAAATACGCAGTATTTT
CDR3aa: CAWSVPLLAGGLNTQYF

j_gene: TRBJ2-1
d_gene: .
v_gene: TRBV30
abundance: few
CDR3nt: TGTGCCTGGGACCTCGGGCCGTTTAATGAGCAGTTCTTC
CDR3aa: CAWDLGPFNEQFF

j_gene: TRBJ2-1
d_gene: TRBD2
v_gene: TRBV7-9
abundance: .
CDR3nt: TGTGCCAGCAGCGCGACGGGACTAGCGGGACTTGAGCAGTTCTTC
CDR3aa: CASSATGLAGLEQFF